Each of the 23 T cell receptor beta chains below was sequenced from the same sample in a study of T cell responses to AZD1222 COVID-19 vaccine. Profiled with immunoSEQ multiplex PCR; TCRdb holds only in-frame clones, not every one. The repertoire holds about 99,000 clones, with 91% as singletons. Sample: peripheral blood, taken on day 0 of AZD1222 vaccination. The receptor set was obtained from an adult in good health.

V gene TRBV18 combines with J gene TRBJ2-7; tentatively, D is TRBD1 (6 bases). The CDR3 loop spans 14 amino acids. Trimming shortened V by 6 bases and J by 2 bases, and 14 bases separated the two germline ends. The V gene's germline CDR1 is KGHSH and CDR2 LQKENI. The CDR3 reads CASSTGQTTYEQYF. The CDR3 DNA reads TGTGCCAGCTCCACAGGGCAGACTACCTACGAGCAGTACTTC.

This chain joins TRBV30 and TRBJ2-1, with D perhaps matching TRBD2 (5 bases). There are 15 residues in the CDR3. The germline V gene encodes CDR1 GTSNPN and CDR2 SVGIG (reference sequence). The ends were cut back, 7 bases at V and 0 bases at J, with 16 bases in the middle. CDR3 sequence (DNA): TGTGCCTCGACCACCCGCAGCGGCTCCTACAATGAGCAGTTCTTC. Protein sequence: CASTTRSGSYNEQFF.

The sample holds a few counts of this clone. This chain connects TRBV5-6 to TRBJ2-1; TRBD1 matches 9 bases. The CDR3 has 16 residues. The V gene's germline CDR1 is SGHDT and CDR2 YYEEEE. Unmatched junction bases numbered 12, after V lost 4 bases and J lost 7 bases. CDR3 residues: CASSGRTGATSNEQFF. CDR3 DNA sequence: TGTGCCAGCAGCGGAAGGACAGGGGCTACCTCTAATGAGCAGTTCTTC.

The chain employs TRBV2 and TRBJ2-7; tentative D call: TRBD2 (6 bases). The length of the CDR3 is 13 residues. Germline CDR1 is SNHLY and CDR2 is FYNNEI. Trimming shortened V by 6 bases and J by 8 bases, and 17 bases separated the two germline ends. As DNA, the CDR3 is TGTGCCAGCAGCGGGGACTCGAACATAAAGCAGTACTTC. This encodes CASSGDSNIKQYF.

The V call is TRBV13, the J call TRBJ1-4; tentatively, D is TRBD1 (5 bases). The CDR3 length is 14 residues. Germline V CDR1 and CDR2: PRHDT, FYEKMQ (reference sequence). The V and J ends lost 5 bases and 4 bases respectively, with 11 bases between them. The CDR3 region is CASSTGLFNEKLFF. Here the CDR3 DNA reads TGTGCCAGCAGCACGGGACTGTTTAATGAAAAACTGTTTTTT.

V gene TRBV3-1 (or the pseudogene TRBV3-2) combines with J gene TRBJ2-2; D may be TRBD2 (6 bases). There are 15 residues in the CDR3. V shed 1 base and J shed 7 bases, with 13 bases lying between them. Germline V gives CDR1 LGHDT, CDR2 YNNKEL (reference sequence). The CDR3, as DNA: TGTGCCAGCAGCCAAGGTTTCGGGAGCGGCGGGGAGCTGTTTTTT. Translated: CASSQGFGSGGELFF.

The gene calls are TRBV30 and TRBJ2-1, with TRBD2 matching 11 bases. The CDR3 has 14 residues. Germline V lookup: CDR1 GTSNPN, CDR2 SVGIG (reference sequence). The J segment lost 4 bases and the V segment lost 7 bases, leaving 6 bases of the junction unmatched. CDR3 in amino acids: CAYSGTSGYNEQFF. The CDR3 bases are TGTGCCTACTCCGGGACTAGCGGTTACAATGAGCAGTTCTTC.

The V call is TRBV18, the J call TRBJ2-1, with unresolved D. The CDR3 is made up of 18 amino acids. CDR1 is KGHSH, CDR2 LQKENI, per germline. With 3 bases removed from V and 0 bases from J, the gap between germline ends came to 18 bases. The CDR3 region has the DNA TGTGCCAGCTCACCTCCCCCCCTATCGCCTAGCTCCTACAATGAGCAGTTCTTC. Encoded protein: CASSPPPLSPSSYNEQFF.

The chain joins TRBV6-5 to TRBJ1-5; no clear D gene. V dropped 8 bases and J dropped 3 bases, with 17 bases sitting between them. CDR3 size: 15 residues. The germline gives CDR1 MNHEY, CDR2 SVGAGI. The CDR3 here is CASLNHFNINQPQHF. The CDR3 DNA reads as TGTGCCAGCTTGAACCACTTCAACATCAATCAGCCCCAGCATTTT.

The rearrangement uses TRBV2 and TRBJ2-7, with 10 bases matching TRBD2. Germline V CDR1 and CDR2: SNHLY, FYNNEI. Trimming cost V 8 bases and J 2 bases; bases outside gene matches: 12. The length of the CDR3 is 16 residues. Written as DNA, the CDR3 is TGTGCCAGCGGCGGGCTAGCGGGAGTGTCTCCCTACGAGCAGTACTTC. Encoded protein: CASGGLAGVSPYEQYF.

Here the CDR3 DNA reads TGCGCCAGCAGCTTCGGGGGACGCCTGGGCACAGATACGCAGTATTTT. It codes for CASSFGGRLGTDTQYF. V usage is TRBV5-1 and J usage is TRBJ2-3, with D maybe TRBD2 (6 bases). Germline values: CDR1 SGHRS, CDR2 YFSETQ. CDR3 length: 16 residues. Trimming took off 2 bases at V and 1 base at J, with 14 bases between the two ends.

The CDR3 here is CASSVVGTSYEQYF. The CDR3 DNA reads as TGTGCCAGCAGCGTAGTGGGGACCTCCTACGAGCAGTACTTC. The rearrangement joins TRBV9 to TRBJ2-7; D may correspond to TRBD1 or TRBD2 (5 bases each). The germline V gene encodes CDR1 SGDLS and CDR2 YYNGEE. V was shortened by 0 bases and J by 0 bases, with 7 bases between the two germline ends. The CDR3 covers 14 residues.

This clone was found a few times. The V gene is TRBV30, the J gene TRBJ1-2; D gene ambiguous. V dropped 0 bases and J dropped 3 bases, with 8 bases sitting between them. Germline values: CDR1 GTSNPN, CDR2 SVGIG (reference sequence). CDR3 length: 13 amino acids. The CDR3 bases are TGTGCCTGGAGTGTAGAAGCGGACTATGGCTACACCTTC. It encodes CAWSVEADYGYTF.

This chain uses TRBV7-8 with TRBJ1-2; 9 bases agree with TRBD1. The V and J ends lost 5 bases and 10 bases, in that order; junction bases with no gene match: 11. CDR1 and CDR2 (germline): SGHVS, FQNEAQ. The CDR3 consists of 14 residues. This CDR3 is CASSQSGTGFVYTF. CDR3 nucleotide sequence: TGTGCCAGCAGCCAAAGTGGGACAGGGTTCGTCTACACCTTC.

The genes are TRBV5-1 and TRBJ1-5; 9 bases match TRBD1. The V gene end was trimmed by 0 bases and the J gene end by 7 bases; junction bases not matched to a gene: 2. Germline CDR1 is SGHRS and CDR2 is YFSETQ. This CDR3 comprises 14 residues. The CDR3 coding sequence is TGCGCCAGCAGCTTGGGGGACAGGGCGCAGCCCCAGCATTTT. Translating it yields CASSLGDRAQPQHF.

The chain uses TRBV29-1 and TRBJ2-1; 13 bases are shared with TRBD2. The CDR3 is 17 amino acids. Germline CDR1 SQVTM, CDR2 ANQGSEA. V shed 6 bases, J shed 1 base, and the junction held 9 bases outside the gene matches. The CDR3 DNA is TGCAGCGTAGCCGGGACTAGCGGGACGGTGTCCTACAATGAGCAGTTCTTC. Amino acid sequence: CSVAGTSGTVSYNEQFF.

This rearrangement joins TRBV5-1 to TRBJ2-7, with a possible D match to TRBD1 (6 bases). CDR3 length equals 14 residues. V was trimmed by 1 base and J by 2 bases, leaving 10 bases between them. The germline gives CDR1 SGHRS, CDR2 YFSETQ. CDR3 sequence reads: CASSLQGQAYEQYF. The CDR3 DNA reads TGCGCCAGCAGCTTGCAGGGGCAGGCCTACGAGCAGTACTTC.

CDR3 nucleotides: TGTGCCAGCAGGGCCGAAATGGGGGACGGTGAAGCTTTCTTT. Residues: CASRAEMGDGEAFF. The chain uses TRBV27 and TRBJ1-1, with a tentative D call TRBD1 (5 bases). There are 14 residues in the CDR3. The ends were cut back, 6 bases at V and 7 bases at J, with 18 bases in the middle. Germline lookup yields CDR1 MNHEY and CDR2 SMNVEV (reference sequence).

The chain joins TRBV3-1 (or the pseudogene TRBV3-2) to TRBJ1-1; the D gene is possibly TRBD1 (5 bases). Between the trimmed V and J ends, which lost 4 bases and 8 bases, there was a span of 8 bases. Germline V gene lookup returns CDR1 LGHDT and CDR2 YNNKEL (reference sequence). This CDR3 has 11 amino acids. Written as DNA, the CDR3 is TGTGCCAGCAGCCCTGGGACGGAAGCTTTCTTT. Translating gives CASSPGTEAFF.

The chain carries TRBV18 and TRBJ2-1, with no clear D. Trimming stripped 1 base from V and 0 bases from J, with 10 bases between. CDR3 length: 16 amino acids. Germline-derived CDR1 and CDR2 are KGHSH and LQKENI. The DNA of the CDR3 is TGTGCCAGCTCACCACGGTCACAGAGCTCCTACAATGAGCAGTTCTTC. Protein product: CASSPRSQSSYNEQFF.

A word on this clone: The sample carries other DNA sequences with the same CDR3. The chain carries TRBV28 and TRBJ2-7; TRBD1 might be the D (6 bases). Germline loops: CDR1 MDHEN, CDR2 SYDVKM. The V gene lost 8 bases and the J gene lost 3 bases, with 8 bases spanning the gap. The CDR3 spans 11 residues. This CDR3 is CASSDSYEQYF. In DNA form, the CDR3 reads TGTGCCAGCTCGGACAGCTACGAGCAGTACTTC.

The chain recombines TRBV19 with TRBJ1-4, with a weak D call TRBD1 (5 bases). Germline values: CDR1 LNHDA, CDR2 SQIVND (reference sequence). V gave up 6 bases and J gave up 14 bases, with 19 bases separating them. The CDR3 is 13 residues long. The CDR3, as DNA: TGTGCCAGTAGGAAATCGATCCCGGGACTTCTGTTTTTT. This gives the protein CASRKSIPGLLFF.

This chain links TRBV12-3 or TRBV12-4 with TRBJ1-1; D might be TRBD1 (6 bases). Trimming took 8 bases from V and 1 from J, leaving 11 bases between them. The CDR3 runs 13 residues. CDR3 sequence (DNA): TGTGCCAGCCGGACAGCGCCGAACACTGAAGCTTTCTTT. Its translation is CASRTAPNTEAFF.